This TCR beta chain was profiled in a study of regulatory T cells in long-lasting Graves disease. Notes on the study in general: TCR diversity in persistent Graves' patients was below that of newly diagnosed ones.

With regard to this clonotype: The antigen is unknown. A far larger clone differs by one base, so this is likely a read error.

The sample's time point: persistent/refractory GD, antithyroid drugs over 5 years with positive TRAb. PBMC RNA served as the TCR library source. An endocrinology department located in Xi'an, China, was where the patients came from. Peripheral blood, Nine milliliters per patient, was collected in EDTA tubes. Sequencing libraries for TCR beta were prepared with iRepertoire HTBI primers and Arm-PCR of CDR3 regions. TCRdb re-called the multiplex PCR reads with MiXCR, one entry per CDR3 protein. Of a few hundred thousand distinct CDR3 sequences in the sample, about 22% were seen once. The source was peripheral blood mononuclear cells (PBMCs), collected when the disease was refractory, from a patient treated with antithyroid drugs. The source is a female donor with Graves disease.

Here the CDR3 reads CASSFTSPGETQYF. Written as DNA, the CDR3 is TGTGCCAGCAGCTTTACTTCTCCGGGTGAGACCCAGTACTTC. V is TRBV12-3 or TRBV12-4 and J is TRBJ2-5; D is uncertain. V lost 6 bases, J lost 5 bases, and 16 bases lay in between. The CDR3 has 14 residues.